What follows are 10 T cell receptor beta chains derived from one specimen sequenced in a study of T cells in Graves' hyperthyroidism and ophthalmopathy. From RNA transcripts, TCR beta CDR3 regions were amplified. HTBI primers drove first-round RT-PCR of the TCR CDR3. MiXCR was run by TCRdb on the multiplex PCR reads, yielding one entry per CDR3 protein. The sample yields some 400,000 distinct CDR3 sequences, more than 11% seen once. The material sequenced was blood. Receptors originate from a woman in her sixties or seventies with Graves' hyperthyroidism.

The gene calls are TRBV11-2 and TRBJ2-1; TRBD2 is a possible D gene (5 bases). CDR3 length: 12 amino acids. V lost 6 bases and J lost 14, with 17 bases in between. Germline-derived CDR1 and CDR2 are SGHAT and FQNNGV. The CDR3 DNA follows: TGTGCCAGCAGTTCGGCGGGCCACCGAGAGTTCTTC. This translates into CASSSAGHREFF. Looking up the rest from reference TRBV11-2 and TRBJ2-1 gives the full variable domain: EAGVAQSPRYKIIEKRQSVAFWCNPISGHATLYWYQQILGQGPKLLIQFQNNGVVDDSQLPKDRFSAERLKGVDSTLKIQPAKLEDSAVYLCASSSAGHREFFGPGTRLTVL.

The genes are TRBV11-3 and TRBJ2-5, with D possibly being TRBD1 (6 bases). Germline V gene sequence: CDR1 SGHNT, CDR2 YENEEA. The CDR3 covers 15 residues. V lost 5 bases and J 5 bases, leaving 18 bases between the germline ends. The DNA of the CDR3 is TGTGCCAGCAGCCCAGGGGCCTGGGTGGGGGAGACCCAGTACTTC. Protein product: CASSPGAWVGETQYF.

There are many counts of this clonotype. V is TRBV18 and J is TRBJ2-4; TRBD1 aligns across 8 bases. V lost 2 bases to trimming and J lost 6 bases; unmatched junction nucleotides: 0. The CDR3 consists of 13 residues. Germline assignment: CDR1 KGHSH and CDR2 LQKENI. The CDR3 loop reads CASSPGQGNIQYF. CDR3 nucleotides: TGTGCCAGCTCACCAGGACAGGGAAACATTCAGTACTTC.

Ten or more counts support this clonotype. DNA of the CDR3: TGCTCGGCTGGGAACACCGGGGAGCTGTTTTTT. This encodes CSAGNTGELFF. This rearrangement joins TRBV29-1 to TRBJ2-2; the D is unclear. CDR1 and CDR2 (germline): SQVTM, ANQGSEA. This CDR3 is built from 11 residues.

This chain connects TRBV2 to TRBJ2-1, with TRBD2 as a possible D gene (5 bases). Trimming shortened V by 7 bases and J by 13 bases, and 20 bases separated the two germline ends. The CDR3 contains 13 residues. Germline assignment: CDR1 SNHLY and CDR2 FYNNEI. DNA for the CDR3: TGTGCCAGCAAAGGCCCCGGCAGCGGCCTACAGTTCTTC. Protein sequence: CASKGPGSGLQFF.

This clonotype was recorded at least ten times. V usage is TRBV7-6 and J usage is TRBJ2-2, with D uncertain. CDR3 length: 14 amino acids. The germline V gene encodes CDR1 SGHVS and CDR2 FNYEAQ. V lost 6 bases to trimming and J lost 4 bases, with 12 bases between them. The CDR3 nucleotides are TGTGCCAGCAGGGCGCAGGTCCTCACCGGGGAGCTGTTTTTT. Translating it yields CASRAQVLTGELFF.

This clonotype was counted ten times or more. The chain carries TRBV29-1 and TRBJ2-7, with TRBD1 matching over 9 bases. Germline V gives CDR1 SQVTM, CDR2 ANQGSEA. Trimming took 5 bases from V and 5 from J; bases not matched to a gene: 10. The CDR3 is made up of 14 amino acids. This chain's CDR3 is CSVLRLGQGNEQYF. CDR3 in DNA: TGCAGCGTTCTACGGCTGGGACAGGGTAACGAGCAGTACTTC.

The V gene is TRBV14, the J gene TRBJ2-2, with 10 bases identical to TRBD2. The CDR3 length is 15 residues. Unmatched junction bases numbered 5, after V lost 4 bases and J lost 6 bases. CDR1 and CDR2 (germline): SGHDN, FVKESK. CDR3 in DNA: TGTGCCAGCAGCCGAGCCCTAGCGGGAGCCGGGGAGCTGTTTTTT. It translates to CASSRALAGAGELFF.

This clonotype was detected many times. The rearrangement joins TRBV5-8 to TRBJ2-5; D remains ambiguous. In germline, CDR1 is SGHTS, CDR2 YDEGEE. The CDR3 covers 15 residues. V was trimmed by 1 base and J by 5 bases, leaving 15 bases between them. The DNA of the CDR3 is TGTGCCAGCAGCTTGACCGGGCCTTTGGGGGAGACCCAGTACTTC. It encodes CASSLTGPLGETQYF.

In its sample, this clonotype was seen many times. V gene TRBV18 combines with J gene TRBJ2-7; D is uncertain. Trimming left V 6 bases short and J 3 bases short, with 12 bases between. CDR1 is KGHSH, CDR2 LQKENI, per germline. CDR3 length: 13 residues. This CDR3 reads CASSADLIYEQYF. The CDR3 coding sequence is TGTGCCAGCTCGGCGGATTTAATCTACGAGCAGTACTTC. The whole variable domain, remainder taken from reference TRBV18 and TRBJ2-7, is NAGVMQNPRHLVRRRGQEARLRCSPMKGHSHVYWYRQLPEEGLKFMVYLQKENIIDESGMPKERFSAEFPKEGPSILRIQQVVRGDSAAYFCASSADLIYEQYFGPGTRLTVT.